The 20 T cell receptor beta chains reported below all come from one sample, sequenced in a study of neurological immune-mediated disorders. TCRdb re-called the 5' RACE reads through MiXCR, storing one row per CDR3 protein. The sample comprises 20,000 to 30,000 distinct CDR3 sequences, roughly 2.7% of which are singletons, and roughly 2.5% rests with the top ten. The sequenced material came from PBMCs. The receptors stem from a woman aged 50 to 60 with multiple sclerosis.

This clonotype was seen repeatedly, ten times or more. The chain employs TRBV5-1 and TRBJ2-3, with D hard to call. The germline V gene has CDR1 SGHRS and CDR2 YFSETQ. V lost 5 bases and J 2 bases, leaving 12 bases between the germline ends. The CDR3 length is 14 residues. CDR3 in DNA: TGCGCCAGCAGAGTCAGCACCCACACAGATACGCAGTATTTT. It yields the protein CASRVSTHTDTQYF.

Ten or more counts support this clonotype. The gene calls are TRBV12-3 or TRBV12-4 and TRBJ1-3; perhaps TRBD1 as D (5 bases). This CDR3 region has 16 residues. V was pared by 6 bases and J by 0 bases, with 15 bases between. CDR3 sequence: CASRPGRSTSGNTIYF. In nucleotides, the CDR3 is TGTGCCAGCAGGCCGGGACGGAGTACCTCTGGAAACACCATATATTTT.

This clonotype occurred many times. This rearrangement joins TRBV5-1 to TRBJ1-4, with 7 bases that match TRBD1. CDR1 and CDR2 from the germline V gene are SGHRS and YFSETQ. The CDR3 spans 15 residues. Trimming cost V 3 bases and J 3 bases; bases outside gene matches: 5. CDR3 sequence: CASSSNRGSNEKLFF. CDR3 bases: TGCGCCAGCAGCTCCAACAGGGGCTCTAATGAAAAACTGTTTTTT.

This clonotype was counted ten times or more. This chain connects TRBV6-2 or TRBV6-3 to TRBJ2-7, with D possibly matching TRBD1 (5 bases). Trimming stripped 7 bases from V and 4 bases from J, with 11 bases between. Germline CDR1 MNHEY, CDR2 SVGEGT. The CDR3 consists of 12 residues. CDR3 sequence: CASTLKGYEQYF. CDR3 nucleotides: TGTGCCAGCACCCTAAAGGGGTACGAGCAGTACTTC.

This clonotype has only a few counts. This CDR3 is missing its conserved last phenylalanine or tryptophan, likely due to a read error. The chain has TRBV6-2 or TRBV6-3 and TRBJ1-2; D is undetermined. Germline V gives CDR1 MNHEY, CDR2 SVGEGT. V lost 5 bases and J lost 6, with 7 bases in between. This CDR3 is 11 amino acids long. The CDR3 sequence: CASSRKDGYTV. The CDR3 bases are TGTGCCAGCAGTCGCAAGGATGGCTACACCGTC.

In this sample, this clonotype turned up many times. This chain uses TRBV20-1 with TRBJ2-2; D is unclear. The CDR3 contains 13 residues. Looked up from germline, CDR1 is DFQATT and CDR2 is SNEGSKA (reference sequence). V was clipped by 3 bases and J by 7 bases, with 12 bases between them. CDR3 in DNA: TGCAGTGCTAGGGCTTTCGGAGACGGGGAGCTGTTTTTT. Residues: CSARAFGDGELFF.

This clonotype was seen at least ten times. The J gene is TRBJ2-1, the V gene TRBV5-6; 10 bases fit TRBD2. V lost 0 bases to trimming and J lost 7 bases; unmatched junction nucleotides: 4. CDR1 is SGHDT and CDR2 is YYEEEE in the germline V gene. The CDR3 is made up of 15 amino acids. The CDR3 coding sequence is TGTGCCAGCAGCTTGGAGGGTAGCGGGAGGAATGAGCAGTTCTTC. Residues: CASSLEGSGRNEQFF.

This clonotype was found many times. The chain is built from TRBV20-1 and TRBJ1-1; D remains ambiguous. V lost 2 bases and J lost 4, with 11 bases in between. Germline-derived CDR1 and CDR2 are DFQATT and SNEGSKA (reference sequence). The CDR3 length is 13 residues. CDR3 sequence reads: CSARSPPSTEAFF. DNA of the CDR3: TGCAGTGCTAGATCCCCACCAAGCACTGAAGCTTTCTTT.

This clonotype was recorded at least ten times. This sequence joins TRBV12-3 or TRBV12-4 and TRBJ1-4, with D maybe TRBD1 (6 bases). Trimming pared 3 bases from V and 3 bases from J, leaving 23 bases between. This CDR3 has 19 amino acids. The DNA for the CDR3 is TGTGCCAGCAGTTTGTTTATATGGGCAGGGGAGGAAGCTAATGAAAAACTGTTTTTT. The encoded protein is CASSLFIWAGEEANEKLFF.

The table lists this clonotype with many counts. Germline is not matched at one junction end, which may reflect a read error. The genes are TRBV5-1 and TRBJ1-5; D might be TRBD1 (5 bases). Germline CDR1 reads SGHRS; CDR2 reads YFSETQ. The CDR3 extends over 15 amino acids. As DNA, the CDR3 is TGCGCCAGCAGCTTGGGGGCAGGGAGCAATCAGCCCCAGAATTTT. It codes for CASSLGAGSNQPQNF. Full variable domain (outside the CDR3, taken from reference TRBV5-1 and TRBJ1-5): KAGVTQTPRYLIKTRGQQVTLSCSPISGHRSVSWYQQTPGQGLQFLFEYFSETQRNKGNFPGRFSGRQFSNSRSEMNVSTLELGDSALYLCASSLGAGSNQPQNFGDGTRLSIL.

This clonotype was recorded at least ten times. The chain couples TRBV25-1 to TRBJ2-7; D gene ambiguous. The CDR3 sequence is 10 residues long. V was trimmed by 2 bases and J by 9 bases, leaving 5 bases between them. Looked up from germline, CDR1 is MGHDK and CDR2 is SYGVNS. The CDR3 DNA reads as TGTGCCAGCAGTGAAACGAGGCAGTACTTC. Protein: CASSETRQYF.

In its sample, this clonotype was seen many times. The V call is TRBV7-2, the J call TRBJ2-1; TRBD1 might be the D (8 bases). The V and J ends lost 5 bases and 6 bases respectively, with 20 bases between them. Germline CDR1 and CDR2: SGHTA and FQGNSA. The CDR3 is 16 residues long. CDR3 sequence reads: CASSLDRGGGFNEQFF. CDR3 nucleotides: TGTGCCAGCAGCCTTGACAGGGGAGGGGGCTTCAATGAGCAGTTCTTC.

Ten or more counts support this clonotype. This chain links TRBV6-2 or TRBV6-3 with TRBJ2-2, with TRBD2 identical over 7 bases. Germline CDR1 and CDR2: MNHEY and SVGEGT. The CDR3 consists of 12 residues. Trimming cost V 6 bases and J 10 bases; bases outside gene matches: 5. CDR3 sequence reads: CASRTGGPELFF. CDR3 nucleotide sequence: TGTGCCAGCAGAACGGGGGGACCGGAGCTGTTTTTT.

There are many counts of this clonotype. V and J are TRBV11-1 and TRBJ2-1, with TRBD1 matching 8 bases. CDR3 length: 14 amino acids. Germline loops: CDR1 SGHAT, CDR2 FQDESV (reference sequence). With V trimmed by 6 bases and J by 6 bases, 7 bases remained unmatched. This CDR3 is CASRTTGGLNEQFF. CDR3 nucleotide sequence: TGTGCCAGCAGGACTACAGGGGGTCTCAATGAGCAGTTCTTC.

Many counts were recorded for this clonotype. DNA of the CDR3: TGCAGCGTTAAGGCCCTTTCCGGGGAGCTGTTTTTT. Protein sequence: CSVKALSGELFF. The rearrangement links TRBV29-1 to TRBJ2-2; D is uncertain. The CDR3 runs 12 residues. Germline CDR1 and CDR2: SQVTM and ANQGSEA. Trimming cost V 5 bases and J 6 bases, with 10 bases left between them.

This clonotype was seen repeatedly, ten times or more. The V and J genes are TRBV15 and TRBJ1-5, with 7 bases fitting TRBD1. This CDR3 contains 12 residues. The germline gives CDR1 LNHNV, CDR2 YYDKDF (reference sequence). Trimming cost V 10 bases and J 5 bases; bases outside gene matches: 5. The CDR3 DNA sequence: TGTGCCAGCGGGACAGAGGATCAGCCCCAGCATTTT. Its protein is CASGTEDQPQHF.

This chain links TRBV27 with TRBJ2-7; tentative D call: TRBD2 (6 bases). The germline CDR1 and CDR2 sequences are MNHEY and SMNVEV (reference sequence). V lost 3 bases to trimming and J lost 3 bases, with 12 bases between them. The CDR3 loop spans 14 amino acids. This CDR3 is CASSFGGRIYEQYF. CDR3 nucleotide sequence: TGTGCCAGCAGTTTTGGGGGGAGAATCTACGAGCAGTACTTC.

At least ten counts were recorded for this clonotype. CDR3 region: CASSRQTGPTNEKLFF. The CDR3 region has the DNA TGCGCCAGCAGCCGCCAGACAGGTCCGACTAATGAAAAACTGTTTTTT. The chain carries TRBV4-3 and TRBJ1-4, with a weak D call TRBD1 (6 bases). Germline CDR1 is LGHNA and CDR2 is YSLEER. Between the trimmed V and J ends, which lost 4 bases and 2 bases, there was a span of 14 bases. The CDR3 runs to 16 residues.

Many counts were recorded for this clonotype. The CDR3 coding sequence is TGCGCCAGCAGCCAAGTTACAGGGCCGGGAAATACGCAGTATTTT. Translation: CASSQVTGPGNTQYF. The chain couples TRBV4-1 to TRBJ2-3; D perhaps matches TRBD1 (6 bases). V dropped 1 base and J dropped 7 bases, with 15 bases sitting between them. CDR1 and CDR2 from the germline V gene are MGHRA and YSYEKL. The length of the CDR3 is 15 residues.

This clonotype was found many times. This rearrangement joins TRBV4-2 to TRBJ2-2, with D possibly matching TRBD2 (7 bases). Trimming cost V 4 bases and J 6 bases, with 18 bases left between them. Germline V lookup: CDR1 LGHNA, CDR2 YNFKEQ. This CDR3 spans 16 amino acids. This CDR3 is CASSPRSGGGAGELFF. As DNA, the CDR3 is TGTGCCAGCAGCCCTAGAAGCGGAGGGGGGGCCGGGGAGCTGTTTTTT.